This T cell receptor (beta chain) is from a study of OX40 agonist ivuxolimab in advanced cancers. Turning to the study itself: Prior anti-PD-1, anti-PD-L1 or anti-CTLA-4 therapy was allowed; 30% to 40% had some.

Libraries were prepared by immunoSEQ multiplex PCR; TCRdb keeps only in-frame clonotypes and omits some of them. The repertoire holds approximately 60,000 clones, with about 90% as singletons. Deletions cut 0 bases from V and 7 bases from J, with 13 bases between. Germline V gives CDR1 GTSNPN, CDR2 SVGIG (reference sequence). This CDR3 is 14 amino acids long. The TCR was taken from an adult with an advanced solid tumor such as melanoma, head and neck, liver or kidney cancer. V gene TRBV30 combines with J gene TRBJ1-5, with D tentatively TRBD1 (5 bases). The sequencing used CD4+ or CD8+ T cells sorted from blood, collected in a trial of the OX40 agonist ivuxolimab. The CDR3 sequence: CAWSVGAGRQPQHF. The CDR3 region has the DNA TGTGCCTGGAGTGTCGGGGCGGGGAGGCAGCCCCAGCATTTT.